Each of the 26 T cell receptor beta chains below was sequenced from the same sample in a study of T cell responses to AZD1222 COVID-19 vaccine. Here immunoSEQ multiplex PCR was the method, and the copy in TCRdb shows in-frame clones only, minus some. The table lists around 99,000 clones, 92% of them singletons. Sequenced material: peripheral blood, taken 28 days after the second AZD1222 dose. Receptor source: an adult who received the AZD1222 COVID-19 vaccine.

This chain connects TRBV10-2 to TRBJ1-5; 9 bases are a match to TRBD1. The CDR3 is 14 amino acids. The ends lost 8 bases at V and 6 bases at J; junction bases unmatched: 8. Germline-derived CDR1 and CDR2 are WSHSY and SAAADI. CDR3 in amino acids: CASWGQGGGQPQHF. CDR3 in DNA: TGCGCCAGCTGGGGACAGGGCGGGGGTCAGCCCCAGCATTTT.

The chain uses TRBV30 and TRBJ1-1; TRBD1 might be the D (5 bases). Germline V gene data show CDR1 as GTSNPN and CDR2 as SVGIG (reference sequence). The CDR3 contains 16 residues. The germline V and J ends were trimmed by 3 bases and 1 base, with 18 bases remaining between them. DNA of the CDR3: TGTGCCTGGAGGGCCATGGGGCTAAGACAGAACACTGAAGCTTTCTTT. This sequence encodes CAWRAMGLRQNTEAFF.

The chain has TRBV27 and TRBJ2-5; possibly TRBD2 for D (6 bases). CDR3 length equals 15 residues. CDR1 and CDR2 (germline): MNHEY, SMNVEV (reference sequence). Trimming stripped 2 bases from V and 4 bases from J, with 14 bases between. CDR3 in amino acids: CASSLGGLIGETQYF. The CDR3 DNA reads TGTGCCAGCAGTTTAGGAGGGTTAATAGGAGAGACCCAGTACTTC.

The chain uses TRBV11-2 and TRBJ2-1; unclear D gene. Trimming removed 7 bases at V and 7 bases at J, with 11 bases between. Per the germline V gene, CDR1 is SGHAT and CDR2 is FQNNGV. The CDR3 contains 12 residues. The CDR3 coding sequence is TGTGCCAGCACCTCCTCACGGAATGAGCAGTTCTTC. This encodes CASTSSRNEQFF.

V is TRBV28 and J is TRBJ2-7; D not certain. The CDR3 consists of 14 residues. Germline V gives CDR1 MDHEN, CDR2 SYDVKM. V was cut by 3 bases and J by 7 bases, with 16 bases left in between. The CDR3 protein is CASSFSPRSWEQYF. The CDR3 bases are TGTGCCAGCAGTTTTTCCCCTCGATCGTGGGAGCAGTACTTC. The whole variable domain, filled in from reference TRBV28 and TRBJ2-7, reads DVKVTQSSRYLVKRTGEKVFLECVQDMDHENMFWYRQDPGLGLRLIYFSYDVKMKEKGDIPEGYSVSREKKERFSLILESASTNQTSMYLCASSFSPRSWEQYFGPGTRLTVT.

This sequence joins TRBV3-1 (or the pseudogene TRBV3-2) and TRBJ2-5; 12 nucleotides agree with TRBD2. V gave up 2 bases and J gave up 6 bases; unmatched junction bases: 13. Per the germline V gene, CDR1 is LGHDT and CDR2 is YNNKEL (reference sequence). This CDR3 contains 18 residues. CDR3 DNA: TGTGCCAGCAGCCAATTATCTAGCGGGGGGGCCTTCGGTCAGACCCAGTACTTC. Translation: CASSQLSSGGAFGQTQYF.

The chain employs TRBV12-3 or TRBV12-4 and TRBJ1-5; D is uncertain. The CDR3 is 12 amino acids. Deletions cut 4 bases from V and 4 bases from J, with 5 bases between. The CDR3 nucleotides are TGTGCCAGCAGTTCACGGAATCAGCCCCAGCATTTT. Amino acid sequence: CASSSRNQPQHF.

The chain recombines TRBV4-1 with TRBJ1-6; D may be TRBD1 (5 bases). The germline gives CDR1 MGHRA, CDR2 YSYEKL. The CDR3 covers 13 residues. V was pared by 6 bases and J by 4 bases, with 7 bases between. CDR3 nucleotides: TGCGCCAGCAGACAGGAGTATAATTCACCCCTCCACTTT. Translated, it gives CASRQEYNSPLHF.

V is TRBV30 and J is TRBJ2-1; D is unresolved. The V and J ends lost 2 bases and 0 bases respectively, with 8 bases between them. CDR1 GTSNPN and CDR2 SVGIG come from the germline V gene (reference sequence). This CDR3 spans 14 amino acids. The DNA of the CDR3 is TGTGCCTGGAGTCCGCGGAGCTCCTACAATGAGCAGTTCTTC. Its protein is CAWSPRSSYNEQFF.

The J gene is TRBJ1-6, the V gene TRBV6-5; D is uncertain. Deletions cut 5 bases from V and 7 bases from J, with 6 bases between. The CDR3 is 12 amino acids. Germline CDR1 and CDR2: MNHEY and SVGAGI. The CDR3: CASSLLNSPLHF. DNA for the CDR3: TGTGCCAGCAGTCTACTGAATTCACCCCTCCACTTT.

The rearrangement links TRBV28 to TRBJ1-1; D is ambiguous. Trimming left V 10 bases short and J 1 base short, with 10 bases between. CDR1 MDHEN and CDR2 SYDVKM come from the germline V gene. The CDR3 spans 12 residues. In nucleotides, the CDR3 is TGTGCCACTAGGACTGCGAACACTGAAGCTTTCTTT. Translation gives CATRTANTEAFF.

The genes are TRBV6-5 and TRBJ2-7, with a possible D match to TRBD2 (6 bases). V was shortened by 1 base and J by 3 bases, with 7 bases between the two germline ends. Germline-derived CDR1 and CDR2 are MNHEY and SVGAGI. CDR3 size: 13 residues. CDR3 bases: TGTGCCAGCAGTTACTTAGCGGACTACGAGCAGTACTTC. It codes for CASSYLADYEQYF.

The count of this clone is one. V usage is TRBV30 and J usage is TRBJ1-2, with D hard to call. This CDR3 comprises 13 residues. The germline V and J ends were trimmed by 2 bases and 4 bases, with 11 bases remaining between them. Per germline, CDR1 GTSNPN and CDR2 SVGIG (reference sequence). This chain's CDR3 is CAWSSRMFYGYTF. The CDR3 coding sequence is TGTGCCTGGAGTAGCCGTATGTTCTATGGCTACACCTTC.

This chain links TRBV19 with TRBJ1-5; D is possibly TRBD1 (6 bases). V was pared by 3 bases and J by 1 base, with 10 bases between. Germline CDR1 LNHDA, CDR2 SQIVND (reference sequence). This CDR3 contains 15 residues. CDR3 DNA sequence: TGTGCCAGTAGTATTGGCCAGGGGAGCAATCAGCCCCAGCATTTT. This encodes CASSIGQGSNQPQHF.

V and J are TRBV18 and TRBJ2-2; D might be TRBD1 (6 bases). Trimming removed 3 bases at V and 4 bases at J, with 12 bases between. This CDR3 has 15 residues. Germline V gene lookup returns CDR1 KGHSH and CDR2 LQKENI. The CDR3 DNA is TGTGCCAGCTCACCTCAACAGGGTGCCACCGGGGAGCTGTTTTTT. Residues: CASSPQQGATGELFF.

The chain carries TRBV9 and TRBJ2-3; TRBD2 agrees at 11 bases. Trimming at V came to 4 bases and at J to 2 bases, leaving 6 bases not matched to a gene. The germline V gene has CDR1 SGDLS and CDR2 YYNGEE. The CDR3 has 16 residues. The CDR3 protein is CASSLGTSGYTDTQYF. CDR3 DNA: TGTGCCAGCAGCCTTGGGACTAGCGGCTACACAGATACGCAGTATTTT. Full variable domain (missing parts from reference TRBV9 and TRBJ2-3): DSGVTQTPKHLITATGQRVTLRCSPRSGDLSVYWYQQSLDQGLQFLIQYYNGEERAKGNILERFSAQQFPDLHSELNLSSLELGDSALYFCASSLGTSGYTDTQYFGPGTRLTVL.

V and J are TRBV5-1 and TRBJ2-1; TRBD1 matches at 8 bases. The ends lost 3 bases at V and 4 bases at J; junction bases unmatched: 6. In germline, CDR1 is SGHRS, CDR2 YFSETQ. The CDR3 totals 15 residues. Written as DNA, the CDR3 is TGCGCCAGCAGCTCCGGGACAGGAAATTACAATGAGCAGTTCTTC. It specifies CASSSGTGNYNEQFF.

The rearrangement links TRBV10-3 to TRBJ1-2; D perhaps matches TRBD1 (5 bases). The CDR3 runs to 15 residues. In germline, CDR1 is ENHRY, CDR2 SYGVKD. V was pared by 4 bases and J by 4 bases, with 16 bases between. CDR3 bases: TGTGCCATCAGTGGGGGGAACAGAGAGTTCTATGGCTACACCTTC. Its translation is CAISGGNREFYGYTF.

The J gene is TRBJ1-1, the V gene TRBV7-2; D is ambiguous. The V end lost 1 base, the J end lost 5 bases, and 17 bases lay between the germline ends. The CDR3 runs to 16 residues. The germline gives CDR1 SGHTA, CDR2 FQGNSA. The CDR3 loop reads CASSLVSVRPETEAFF. DNA of the CDR3: TGTGCCAGCAGCTTAGTGTCGGTCCGCCCGGAAACTGAAGCTTTCTTT.

The CDR3, as DNA: TGTGCCAGCAGGCCTCTGGGCGACTCCTCCTACAATGAGCAGTTCTTC. Encoded protein: CASRPLGDSSYNEQFF. The J gene is TRBJ2-1, the V gene TRBV3-1 (or the pseudogene TRBV3-2); D is undetermined. From germline, CDR1 is LGHDT and CDR2 YNNKEL (reference sequence). The CDR3 has 16 amino acids. The V end lost 6 bases, the J end lost 0 bases, and 15 bases lay between the germline ends.

The CDR3 DNA reads as TGTGCCAGCGTCCAGGGGAATTCACCCCTCCACTTT. Its translation is CASVQGNSPLHF. The V gene is TRBV28, the J gene TRBJ1-6; tentatively, D is TRBD1 (6 bases). Trimming removed 8 bases from V and 7 bases from J, with 9 bases in between. Germline lookup yields CDR1 MDHEN and CDR2 SYDVKM. This CDR3 contains 12 residues.

The chain carries TRBV2 and TRBJ1-4, with D possibly TRBD1 on 5 matching bases. This CDR3 is built from 15 residues. V was pared by 1 base and J by 6 bases, with 12 bases between. Germline V gene sequence: CDR1 SNHLY, CDR2 FYNNEI. The CDR3 region has the DNA TGTGCCAGCAGTGAAGATACAGGTTCTTATGAAAAACTGTTTTTT. This gives the protein CASSEDTGSYEKLFF.

The chain joins TRBV28 to TRBJ1-4; 7 bases fit TRBD1. Germline values: CDR1 MDHEN, CDR2 SYDVKM. CDR3 length: 14 residues. V was pared by 5 bases and J by 4 bases, with 4 bases of the junction left unmatched. DNA for the CDR3: TGTGCCAGCAGTAAGGGACAGATTAATGAAAAACTGTTTTTT. It yields the protein CASSKGQINEKLFF.

The chain combines TRBV5-4 with TRBJ2-3, with TRBD2 as a possible D gene (6 bases). Germline V CDR1 and CDR2: SGHNT, YYREEE (reference sequence). This CDR3 is built from 18 residues. The V gene lost 4 bases and the J gene lost 5 bases, with 26 bases spanning the gap. The CDR3 reads CASSMGLLRGRVRDTQYF. The CDR3, as DNA: TGTGCCAGCAGCATGGGCCTCTTGCGGGGCAGGGTGAGAGATACGCAGTATTTT.

Written as DNA, the CDR3 is TGTGCCGTCGCGGGCAGCCCGAACACTGAAGCTTTCTTT. Translated: CAVAGSPNTEAFF. V and J are TRBV10-3 and TRBJ1-1; D remains ambiguous. The ends were cut back, 11 bases at V and 1 base at J, with 14 bases in the middle. The germline gives CDR1 ENHRY, CDR2 SYGVKD. CDR3 length: 13 residues.

The chain uses TRBV5-1 and TRBJ2-5; D is perhaps TRBD1 or TRBD2 (6 bases each). The length of the CDR3 is 15 residues. CDR1 is SGHRS and CDR2 is YFSETQ in the germline V gene. Trimming shortened V by 4 bases and J by 5 bases, and 18 bases separated the two germline ends. This CDR3 is CASSGDGGLIETQYF. CDR3 sequence (DNA): TGCGCCAGCAGCGGGGACGGGGGCCTTATCGAGACCCAGTACTTC.